This entry is about one T cell receptor (beta chain). This record belongs to a study of blood T cell repertoires in COVID-19. Study context: Italy, Spain and the United States were the sources of the convalescent and acute COVID-19 samples.

The data were produced by immunoSEQ multiplex PCR, yet TCRdb's version contains in-frame clones alone and is incomplete. Of fewer than 200,000 clones in the sample, 85% are singletons; the top ten hold about 8.1%. The CDR3 is made up of 15 amino acids. J was trimmed by 7 bases and V by 5 bases; bases with no gene match: 10. Germline V gene data show CDR1 as KGHDR and CDR2 as SFDVKD. Sequences were obtained from peripheral blood. This clonotype was obtained from a woman older than 75 with COVID-19, enrolled during active disease. The chain carries TRBV24-1 and TRBJ2-3; TRBD1 agrees at 8 bases. The CDR3 loop is CATSVSGQGGHTQYF. The CDR3 DNA reads as TGTGCCACCAGTGTCTCCGGACAGGGCGGGCATACGCAGTATTTT.